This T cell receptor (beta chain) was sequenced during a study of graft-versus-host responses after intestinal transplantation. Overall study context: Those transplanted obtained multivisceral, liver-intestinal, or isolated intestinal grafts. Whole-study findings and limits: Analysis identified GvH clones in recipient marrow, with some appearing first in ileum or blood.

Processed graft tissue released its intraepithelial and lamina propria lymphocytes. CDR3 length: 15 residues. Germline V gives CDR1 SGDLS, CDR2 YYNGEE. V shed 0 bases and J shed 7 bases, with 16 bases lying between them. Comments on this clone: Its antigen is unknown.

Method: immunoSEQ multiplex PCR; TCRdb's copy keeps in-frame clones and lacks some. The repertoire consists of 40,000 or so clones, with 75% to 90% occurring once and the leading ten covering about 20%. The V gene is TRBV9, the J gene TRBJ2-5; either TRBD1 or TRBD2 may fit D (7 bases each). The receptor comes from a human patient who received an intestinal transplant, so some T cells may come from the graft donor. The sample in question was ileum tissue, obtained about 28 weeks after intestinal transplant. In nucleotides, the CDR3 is TGTGCCAGCAGCGTAGGGGGGGGGACAGTTGGGACCCAGTACTTC. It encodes CASSVGGGTVGTQYF.